These T cell receptor beta chains were read from a single sample in a study of CD8+ T cells in alopecia areata. Some clones are missing from TCRdb's copy, which holds only in-frame ones; the method was immunoSEQ multiplex PCR. The data hold 170,000 or so clones, with 65% observed a single time. The sequencing used CD4+ T cells sorted from blood, collected at week 4, from a patient treated with tofacitinib. Source of these receptors: a human donor with alopecia areata. The CDR3 runs from the conserved cysteine through the conserved F or W. Fields, in order: CDR3 length, J gene, clone size, V gene, D gene, CDR3 protein, CDR3 DNA. D genes are given only for firm matches. Clone size appears in some rows only: once, few, many, or a class for an expanded clone.

len: 16; j_gene: TRBJ2-1; abundance: .; v_gene: TRBV7-8; d_gene: TRBD2; CDR3aa: CASSSHGGASYNEQFF; CDR3nt: TGTGCCAGCAGCTCACACGGGGGGGCCTCCTACAATGAGCAGTTCTTC
len: 15; j_gene: TRBJ2-3; abundance: .; v_gene: TRBV4-3; d_gene: .; CDR3aa: CASSRGPTSTDTQYF; CDR3nt: TGCGCCAGCAGCCGAGGGCCCACTAGCACAGATACGCAGTATTTT
len: 13; j_gene: TRBJ1-5; abundance: .; v_gene: TRBV30; d_gene: .; CDR3aa: CAWSRQGNQPQHF; CDR3nt: TGTGCCTGGAGTCGACAGGGCAATCAGCCCCAGCATTTT
len: 15; j_gene: TRBJ1-6; abundance: .; v_gene: TRBV4-2; d_gene: TRBD1; CDR3aa: CASSQGQGNNSPLHF; CDR3nt: TGTGCCAGCAGCCAAGGACAGGGGAATAATTCACCCCTCCACTTT
len: 12; j_gene: TRBJ1-2; abundance: .; v_gene: TRBV7-9; d_gene: .; CDR3aa: CASSRDNYGYTF; CDR3nt: TGTGCCAGCAGCCGGGACAACTATGGCTACACCTTC
len: 14; j_gene: TRBJ2-5; abundance: .; v_gene: TRBV5-1; d_gene: .; CDR3aa: CASSLEGRQETQYF; CDR3nt: TGCGCCAGCAGCTTGGAAGGGAGGCAAGAGACCCAGTACTTC
len: 14; j_gene: TRBJ2-4; abundance: .; v_gene: TRBV4-3; d_gene: TRBD2; CDR3aa: CASSQDWAGGIQYF; CDR3nt: TGCGCCAGCAGCCAAGATTGGGCGGGAGGCATTCAGTACTTC
len: 12; j_gene: TRBJ2-1; abundance: few; v_gene: TRBV27; d_gene: .; CDR3aa: CATNSGPGEQFF; CDR3nt: TGTGCCACCAACAGTGGGCCTGGTGAGCAGTTCTTC
len: 13; j_gene: TRBJ2-2; abundance: .; v_gene: TRBV30; d_gene: .; CDR3aa: CAWSKGYTGELFF; CDR3nt: TGTGCCTGGAGCAAGGGCTACACCGGGGAGCTGTTTTTT
len: 14; j_gene: TRBJ1-6; abundance: .; v_gene: TRBV30; d_gene: .; CDR3aa: CAWSLTRDNSPLHF; CDR3nt: TGTGCCTGGAGTTTAACCAGAGATAATTCACCCCTCCACTTT
len: 15; j_gene: TRBJ2-3; abundance: .; v_gene: TRBV11-2; d_gene: .; CDR3aa: CASSLDNLVEDTQYF; CDR3nt: TGTGCCAGCAGCTTAGACAACCTCGTGGAGGATACGCAGTATTTT
len: 13; j_gene: TRBJ2-1; abundance: .; v_gene: TRBV29-1; d_gene: TRBD2; CDR3aa: CSVQRGAYNEQFF; CDR3nt: TGCAGCGTTCAGCGGGGGGCCTACAATGAGCAGTTCTTC
len: 12; j_gene: TRBJ1-2; abundance: .; v_gene: TRBV30; d_gene: .; CDR3aa: CASPGINYGYTF; CDR3nt: TGTGCCTCCCCCGGGATTAACTATGGCTACACCTTC
len: 14; j_gene: TRBJ2-5; abundance: .; v_gene: TRBV29-1; d_gene: TRBD1; CDR3aa: CSVTRTGTGETQYF; CDR3nt: TGCAGCGTAACTCGGACAGGGACGGGAGAGACCCAGTACTTC
len: 14; j_gene: TRBJ1-5; abundance: once; v_gene: TRBV19; d_gene: TRBD1; CDR3aa: CAISDRVDNQPQHF; CDR3nt: TGTGCCATATCAGACAGGGTTGATAATCAGCCCCAGCATTTT
len: 14; j_gene: TRBJ2-5; abundance: few; v_gene: TRBV5-1; d_gene: .; CDR3aa: CASSIRGAAETQYF; CDR3nt: TGCGCCAGCAGCATTCGGGGGGCTGCAGAGACCCAGTACTTC
len: 18; j_gene: TRBJ2-7; abundance: .; v_gene: TRBV25-1; d_gene: .; CDR3aa: CASSGIEGGGEQSYEQYF; CDR3nt: TGTGCCAGCAGCGGAATAGAGGGGGGCGGGGAACAGTCCTACGAGCAGTACTTC
len: 14; j_gene: TRBJ2-1; abundance: .; v_gene: TRBV29-1; d_gene: .; CDR3aa: CSVHRKSSYNEQFF; CDR3nt: TGCAGCGTTCATAGGAAAAGCTCCTACAATGAGCAGTTCTTC
len: 12; j_gene: TRBJ2-5; abundance: .; v_gene: TRBV29-1; d_gene: .; CDR3aa: CSVARAQETQYF; CDR3nt: TGCAGCGTTGCGAGGGCCCAAGAGACCCAGTACTTC
len: 13; j_gene: TRBJ2-7; abundance: .; v_gene: TRBV7-2; d_gene: TRBD1; CDR3aa: CASSFRDSHEQYF; CDR3nt: TGTGCCAGCAGCTTCCGGGACAGCCACGAGCAGTACTTC
len: 16; j_gene: TRBJ2-2; abundance: .; v_gene: TRBV4-3; d_gene: .; CDR3aa: CASSQDSGKVTGELFF; CDR3nt: TGCGCCAGCAGCCAAGACTCCGGGAAGGTGACCGGGGAGCTGTTTTTT
len: 14; j_gene: TRBJ2-7; abundance: .; v_gene: TRBV30; d_gene: .; CDR3aa: CAWSVRHRRTEQYF; CDR3nt: TGTGCCTGGAGTGTTCGACACCGGCGGACCGAGCAGTACTTC
len: 14; j_gene: TRBJ1-2; abundance: .; v_gene: TRBV6-5; d_gene: .; CDR3aa: CASSTGQLTYGYTF; CDR3nt: TGTGCCAGCAGTACCGGACAGCTAACCTATGGCTACACCTTC
len: 16; j_gene: TRBJ2-2; abundance: .; v_gene: TRBV5-1; d_gene: .; CDR3aa: CASSLAARGGTGELFF; CDR3nt: TGCGCCAGCAGCTTGGCGGCGCGGGGCGGCACCGGGGAGCTGTTTTTT
len: 14; j_gene: TRBJ1-5; abundance: .; v_gene: TRBV15; d_gene: TRBD1; CDR3aa: CATSRAGGRQPQHF; CDR3nt: TGTGCCACCAGCAGAGCAGGGGGCCGCCAGCCCCAGCATTTT
len: 13; j_gene: TRBJ1-2; abundance: .; v_gene: TRBV30; d_gene: .; CDR3aa: CAQGRRANYGYTF; CDR3nt: TGTGCCCAAGGACGGCGAGCTAACTATGGCTACACCTTC
len: 14; j_gene: TRBJ1-6; abundance: .; v_gene: TRBV14; d_gene: .; CDR3aa: CASSQHVGGSPLHF; CDR3nt: TGTGCCAGCAGCCAACATGTTGGAGGCTCACCCCTCCACTTT
len: 14; j_gene: TRBJ2-7; abundance: once; v_gene: TRBV7-9; d_gene: .; CDR3aa: CASSLIQGYYEQYF; CDR3nt: TGTGCCAGCAGCTTAATACAGGGATACTACGAGCAGTACTTC
len: 11; j_gene: TRBJ1-1; abundance: few; v_gene: TRBV30; d_gene: .; CDR3aa: CAWRSMGWAFF; CDR3nt: TGTGCCTGGAGAAGTATGGGATGGGCTTTCTTT
len: 15; j_gene: TRBJ1-1; abundance: once; v_gene: TRBV5-6; d_gene: TRBD1; CDR3aa: CATHRGIGFNTEAFF; CDR3nt: TGTGCCACCCACAGGGGGATAGGATTCAACACTGAAGCTTTCTTT
len: 14; j_gene: TRBJ2-7; abundance: .; v_gene: TRBV30; d_gene: .; CDR3aa: CAWTHRTPGYEQYF; CDR3nt: TGTGCCTGGACCCACAGGACCCCGGGGTACGAGCAGTACTTC
len: 11; j_gene: TRBJ1-2; abundance: .; v_gene: TRBV30; d_gene: .; CDR3aa: CAWKDSYGYTF; CDR3nt: TGTGCCTGGAAAGACAGCTATGGCTACACCTTC
len: 12; j_gene: TRBJ2-5; abundance: few; v_gene: TRBV10-3; d_gene: .; CDR3aa: CAISESRKTQYF; CDR3nt: TGTGCCATCAGTGAGTCAAGGAAGACCCAGTACTTC
len: 14; j_gene: TRBJ1-2; abundance: .; v_gene: TRBV9; d_gene: .; CDR3aa: CASSVDLLNYGYTF; CDR3nt: TGTGCCAGCAGCGTAGATCTGCTTAACTATGGCTACACCTTC
len: 13; j_gene: TRBJ2-1; abundance: .; v_gene: TRBV2; d_gene: TRBD1; CDR3aa: CAIRTGLSYEQFF; CDR3nt: TGTGCCATACGGACAGGGCTGTCGTATGAGCAGTTCTTC
len: 16; j_gene: TRBJ1-5; abundance: .; v_gene: TRBV2; d_gene: .; CDR3aa: CASRGTGEGDGQPQHF; CDR3nt: TGTGCCAGCAGGGGGACCGGGGAGGGGGACGGGCAGCCCCAGCATTTT
len: 15; j_gene: TRBJ2-2; abundance: .; v_gene: TRBV2; d_gene: TRBD1; CDR3aa: CASRIHRGDTGELFF; CDR3nt: TGTGCCAGCAGAATCCACAGGGGGGACACCGGGGAGCTGTTTTTT
len: 12; j_gene: TRBJ2-2; abundance: once; v_gene: TRBV30; d_gene: .; CDR3aa: CAWIEGTGELFF; CDR3nt: TGTGCCTGGATCGAGGGGACCGGGGAGCTGTTTTTT
len: 13; j_gene: TRBJ1-5; abundance: .; v_gene: TRBV6-6; d_gene: .; CDR3aa: CASRDTVNQPQHF; CDR3nt: TGTGCCAGCAGAGACACAGTTAATCAGCCCCAGCATTTT
len: 15; j_gene: TRBJ2-7; abundance: few; v_gene: TRBV5-4; d_gene: .; CDR3aa: CASSWGDSVPSEQYF; CDR3nt: TGTGCCAGCAGCTGGGGGGACAGCGTACCGAGCGAGCAGTACTTC